This T cell receptor (beta chain) comes out of a study of T cell responses to AZD1222 COVID-19 vaccine. Notes on this clone: As yet, its antigen is unknown.

The table came from immunoSEQ multiplex PCR; TCRdb's copy has only in-frame clones and leaves some out. This table has approximately 150,000 clones, 80% to 90% appearing once. The J segment lost 3 bases and the V segment lost 8 bases, leaving 4 bases of the junction unmatched. CDR1 and CDR2 (germline): MNHEY, SMNVEV (reference sequence). There are 13 residues in the CDR3. Overall study results and limits: Increases in Spike-specific TCR breadth and depth were seen after two AZD1222 doses. The CD4 TCRs associated with vaccination extended across spike and predominated at 160-218 and 743-854. Only five to seven AZD1222 recipients were seropositive at baseline. Repertoire samples came only from after the peak T cell response.

This receptor was taken from an adult in good health. The chain joins TRBV27 to TRBJ1-5; 7 nucleotides match TRBD1. Here the sequenced sample was peripheral blood, taken on day 0 of AZD1222 vaccination. This CDR3 reads CASGRGDNQPQHF. CDR3 nucleotides: TGTGCCAGCGGCAGGGGGGACAATCAGCCCCAGCATTTT.